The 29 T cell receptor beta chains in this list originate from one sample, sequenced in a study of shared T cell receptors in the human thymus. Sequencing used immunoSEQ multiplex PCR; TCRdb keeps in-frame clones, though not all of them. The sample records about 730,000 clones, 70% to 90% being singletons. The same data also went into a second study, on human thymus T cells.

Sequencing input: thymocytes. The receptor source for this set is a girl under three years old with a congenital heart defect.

As DNA, the CDR3 is TGTGCCAGCAGTTTACGGTCGCGGAACACTGAAGCTTTCTTT. It specifies CASSLRSRNTEAFF. The rearrangement joins TRBV28 to TRBJ1-1; the D is unclear. The CDR3 consists of 14 residues. Germline V gives CDR1 MDHEN, CDR2 SYDVKM. Trimming shortened V by 2 bases and J by 1 base, and 8 bases separated the two germline ends.

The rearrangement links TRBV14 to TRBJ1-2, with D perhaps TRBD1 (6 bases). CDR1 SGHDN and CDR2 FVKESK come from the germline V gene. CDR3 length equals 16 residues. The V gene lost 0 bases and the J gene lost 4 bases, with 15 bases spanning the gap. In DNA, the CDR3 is TGTGCCAGCAGCCAAGAAGAGGGGGAGGGAGGCTATGGCTACACCTTC. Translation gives CASSQEEGEGGYGYTF.

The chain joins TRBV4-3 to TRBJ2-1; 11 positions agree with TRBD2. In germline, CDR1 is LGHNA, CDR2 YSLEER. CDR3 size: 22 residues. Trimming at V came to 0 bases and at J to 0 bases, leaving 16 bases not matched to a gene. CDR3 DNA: TGCGCCAGCAGCCAAGATCGGCCTCAGGGACTAGCGGTACCGAGCTCCTACAATGAGCAGTTCTTC. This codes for CASSQDRPQGLAVPSSYNEQFF.

CDR3 DNA: TGTGCCAGCAGTTTACGGCTCACGGGGGTCCCTTATGGCTACACCTTC. It specifies CASSLRLTGVPYGYTF. The chain recombines TRBV27 with TRBJ1-2; a possible D gene is TRBD1 (5 bases). In germline, CDR1 is MNHEY, CDR2 SMNVEV (reference sequence). The CDR3 has 16 residues. With 2 bases removed from V and 5 bases from J, the gap between germline ends came to 18 bases.

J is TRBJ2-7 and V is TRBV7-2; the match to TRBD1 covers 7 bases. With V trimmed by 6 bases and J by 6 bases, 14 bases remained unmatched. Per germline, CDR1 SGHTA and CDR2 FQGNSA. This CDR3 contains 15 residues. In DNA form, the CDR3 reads TGTGCCAGCAGATCCGACAGGGTGGAACTTTCCGAGCAGTACTTC. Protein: CASRSDRVELSEQYF.

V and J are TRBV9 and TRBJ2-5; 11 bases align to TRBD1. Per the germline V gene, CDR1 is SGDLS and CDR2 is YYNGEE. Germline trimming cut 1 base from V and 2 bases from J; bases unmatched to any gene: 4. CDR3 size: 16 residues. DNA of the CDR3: TGTGCCAGCAGCGTATCGGGGACAGGGGGGCAAGAGACCCAGTACTTC. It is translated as CASSVSGTGGQETQYF.

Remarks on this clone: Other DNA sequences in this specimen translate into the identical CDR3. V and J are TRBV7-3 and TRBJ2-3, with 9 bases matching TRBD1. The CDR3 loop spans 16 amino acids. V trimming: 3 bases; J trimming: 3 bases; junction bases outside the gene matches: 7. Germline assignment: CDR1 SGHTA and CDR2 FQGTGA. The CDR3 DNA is TGTGCCAGCAGCTTGCCGGGACAGGGAGGGACAGATACGCAGTATTTT. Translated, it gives CASSLPGQGGTDTQYF.

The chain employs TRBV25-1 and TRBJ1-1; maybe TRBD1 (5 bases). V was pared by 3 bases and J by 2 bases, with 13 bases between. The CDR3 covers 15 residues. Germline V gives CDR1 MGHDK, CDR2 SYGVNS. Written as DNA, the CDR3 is TGTGCCAGCAGTGATAGTACAGGTTTCAACACTGAAGCTTTCTTT. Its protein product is CASSDSTGFNTEAFF.

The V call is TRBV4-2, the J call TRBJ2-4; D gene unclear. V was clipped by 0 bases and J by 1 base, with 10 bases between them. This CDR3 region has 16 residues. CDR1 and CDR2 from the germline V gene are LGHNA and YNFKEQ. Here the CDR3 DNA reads TGTGCCAGCAGCCAAGATGGCCCCAGGGCCAAAAACATTCAGTACTTC. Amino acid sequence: CASSQDGPRAKNIQYF.

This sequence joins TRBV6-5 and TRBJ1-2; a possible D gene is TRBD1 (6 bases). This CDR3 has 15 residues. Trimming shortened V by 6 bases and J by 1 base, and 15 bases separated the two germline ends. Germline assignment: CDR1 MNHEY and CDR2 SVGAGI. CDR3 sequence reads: CASSRGRGVNYGYTF. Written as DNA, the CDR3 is TGTGCCAGCAGCCGAGGGAGGGGGGTTAACTATGGCTACACCTTC.

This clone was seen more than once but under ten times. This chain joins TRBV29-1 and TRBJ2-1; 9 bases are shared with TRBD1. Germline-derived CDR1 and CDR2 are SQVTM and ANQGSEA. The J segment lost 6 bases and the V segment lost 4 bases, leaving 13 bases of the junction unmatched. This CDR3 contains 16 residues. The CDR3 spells CSVVFGQGPTSNEQFF. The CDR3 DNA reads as TGCAGCGTTGTATTCGGACAGGGGCCGACAAGCAATGAGCAGTTCTTC.

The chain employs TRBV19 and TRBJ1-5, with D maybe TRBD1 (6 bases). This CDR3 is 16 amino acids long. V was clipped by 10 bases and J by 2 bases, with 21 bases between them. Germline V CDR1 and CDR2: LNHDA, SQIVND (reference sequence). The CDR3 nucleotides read TGTGCCACCTTCCCTAGGGGGGGATACGGCAATCAGCCCCAGCATTTT. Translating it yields CATFPRGGYGNQPQHF.

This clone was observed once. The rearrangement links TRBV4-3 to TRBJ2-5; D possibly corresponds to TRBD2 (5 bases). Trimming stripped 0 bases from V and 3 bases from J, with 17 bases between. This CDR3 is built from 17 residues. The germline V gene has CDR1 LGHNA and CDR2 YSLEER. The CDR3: CASSQDPFWRQEETQYF. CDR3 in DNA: TGCGCCAGCAGCCAAGATCCTTTTTGGAGGCAGGAAGAGACCCAGTACTTC.

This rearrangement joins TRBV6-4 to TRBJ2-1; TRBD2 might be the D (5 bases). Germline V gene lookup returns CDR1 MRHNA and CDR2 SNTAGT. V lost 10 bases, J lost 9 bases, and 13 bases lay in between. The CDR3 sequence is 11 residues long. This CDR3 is CATSQAGEQFF. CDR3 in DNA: TGTGCCACCTCCCAGGCGGGTGAGCAGTTCTTC.

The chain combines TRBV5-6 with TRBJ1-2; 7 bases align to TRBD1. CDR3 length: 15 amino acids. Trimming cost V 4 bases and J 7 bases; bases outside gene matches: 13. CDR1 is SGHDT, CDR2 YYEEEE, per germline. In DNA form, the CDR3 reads TGTGCCAGCAGCAACGCTAACACAGGGGACGGTGGCTACACCTTC. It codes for CASSNANTGDGGYTF.

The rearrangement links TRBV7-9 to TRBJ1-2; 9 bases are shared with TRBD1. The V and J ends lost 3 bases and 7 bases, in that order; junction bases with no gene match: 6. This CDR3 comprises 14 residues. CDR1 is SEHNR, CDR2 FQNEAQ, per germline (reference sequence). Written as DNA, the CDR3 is TGTGCCAGCAGCTTCGGACAGGGGAAGGGTGGCTACACCTTC. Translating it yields CASSFGQGKGGYTF.

The chain's CDR3 is CASSQEGQGSGYTF. CDR3 in DNA: TGTGCCAGCAGCCAAGAAGGCCAGGGATCCGGCTACACCTTC. The rearrangement uses TRBV7-2 and TRBJ1-2; tentatively, D is TRBD1 (5 bases). CDR3 length: 14 amino acids. Trimming cost V 5 bases and J 8 bases, with 18 bases left between them. The V gene's germline CDR1 is SGHTA and CDR2 FQGNSA.

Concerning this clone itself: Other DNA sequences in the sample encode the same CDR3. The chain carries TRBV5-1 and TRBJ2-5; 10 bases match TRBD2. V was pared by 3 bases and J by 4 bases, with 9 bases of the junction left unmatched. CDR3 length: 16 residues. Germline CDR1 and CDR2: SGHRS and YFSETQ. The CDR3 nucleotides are TGCGCCAGCAGCTGTCGGACTAGCGGATTCCCAGAGACCCAGTACTTC. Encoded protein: CASSCRTSGFPETQYF.

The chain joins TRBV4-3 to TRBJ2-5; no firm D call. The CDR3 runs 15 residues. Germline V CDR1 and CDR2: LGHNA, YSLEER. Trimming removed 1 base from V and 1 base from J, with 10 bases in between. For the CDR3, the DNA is TGCGCCAGCAGCCAAGCGCTTCACTTCCAAGAGACCCAGTACTTC. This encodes CASSQALHFQETQYF.

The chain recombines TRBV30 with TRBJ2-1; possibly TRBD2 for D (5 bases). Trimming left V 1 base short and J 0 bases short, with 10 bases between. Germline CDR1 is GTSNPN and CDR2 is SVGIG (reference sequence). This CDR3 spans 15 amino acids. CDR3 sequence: CAWSGEPSSYNEQFF. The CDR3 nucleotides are TGTGCCTGGAGTGGGGAGCCTTCCTCCTACAATGAGCAGTTCTTC.

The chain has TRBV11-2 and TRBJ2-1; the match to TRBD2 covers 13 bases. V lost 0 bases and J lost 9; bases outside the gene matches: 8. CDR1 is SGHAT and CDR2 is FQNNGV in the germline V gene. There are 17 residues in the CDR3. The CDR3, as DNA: TGTGCCAGCAGCTTAGACCCCCCACTAGCGGGGGGGCCTGAGCAGTTCTTC. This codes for CASSLDPPLAGGPEQFF.

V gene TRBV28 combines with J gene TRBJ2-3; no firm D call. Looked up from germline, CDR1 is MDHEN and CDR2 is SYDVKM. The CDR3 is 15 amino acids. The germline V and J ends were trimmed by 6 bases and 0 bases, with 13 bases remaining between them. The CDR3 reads CASSTRGPSTDTQYF. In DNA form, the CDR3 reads TGTGCCAGCAGCACCCGAGGCCCTAGCACAGATACGCAGTATTTT.

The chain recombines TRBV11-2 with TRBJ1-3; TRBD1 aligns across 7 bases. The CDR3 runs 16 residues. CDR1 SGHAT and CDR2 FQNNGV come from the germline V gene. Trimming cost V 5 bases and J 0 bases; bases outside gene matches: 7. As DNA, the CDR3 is TGTGCCAGCAGCGGACGACAGGGTCCCTCTGGAAACACCATATATTTT. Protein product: CASSGRQGPSGNTIYF.

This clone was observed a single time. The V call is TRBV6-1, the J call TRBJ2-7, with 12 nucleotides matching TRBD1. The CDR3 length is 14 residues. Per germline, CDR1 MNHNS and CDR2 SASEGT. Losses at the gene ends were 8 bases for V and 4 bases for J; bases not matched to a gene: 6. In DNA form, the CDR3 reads TGTGCCAGCTCTCGGGACAGGGGGCTATACGAGCAGTACTTC. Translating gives CASSRDRGLYEQYF.

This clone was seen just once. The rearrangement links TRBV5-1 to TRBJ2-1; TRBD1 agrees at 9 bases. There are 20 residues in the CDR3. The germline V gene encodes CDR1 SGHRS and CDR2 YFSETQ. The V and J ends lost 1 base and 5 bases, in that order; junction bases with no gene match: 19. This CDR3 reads CASSLTGTGIHPRQNNEQFF. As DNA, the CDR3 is TGCGCCAGCAGCTTGACTGGGACAGGGATCCACCCGCGACAGAACAATGAGCAGTTCTTC.

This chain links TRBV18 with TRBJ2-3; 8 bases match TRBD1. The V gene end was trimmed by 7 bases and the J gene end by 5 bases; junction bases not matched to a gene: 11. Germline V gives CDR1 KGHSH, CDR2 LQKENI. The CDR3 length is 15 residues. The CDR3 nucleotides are TGTGCCAGCTTACCCCAATCCAGGGGGCAAGATACGCAGTATTTT. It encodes CASLPQSRGQDTQYF.

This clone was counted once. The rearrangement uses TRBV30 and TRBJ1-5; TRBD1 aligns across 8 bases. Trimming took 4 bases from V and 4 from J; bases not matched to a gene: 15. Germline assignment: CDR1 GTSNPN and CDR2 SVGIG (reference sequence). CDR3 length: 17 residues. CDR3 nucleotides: TGTGCCTGGAACCCCGGGACAGGTTGTCCTAATAATCAGCCCCAGCATTTT. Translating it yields CAWNPGTGCPNNQPQHF.

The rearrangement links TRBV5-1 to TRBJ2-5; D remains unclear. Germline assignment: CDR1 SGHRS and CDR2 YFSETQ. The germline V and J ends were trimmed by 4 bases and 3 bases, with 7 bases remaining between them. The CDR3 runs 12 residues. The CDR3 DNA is TGCGCCAGCAGCAGCCCCAAAGAGACCCAGTACTTC. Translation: CASSSPKETQYF. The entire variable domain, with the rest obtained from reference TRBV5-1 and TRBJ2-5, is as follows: KAGVTQTPRYLIKTRGQQVTLSCSPISGHRSVSWYQQTPGQGLQFLFEYFSETQRNKGNFPGRFSGRQFSNSRSEMNVSTLELGDSALYLCASSSPKETQYFGPGTRLLVL.

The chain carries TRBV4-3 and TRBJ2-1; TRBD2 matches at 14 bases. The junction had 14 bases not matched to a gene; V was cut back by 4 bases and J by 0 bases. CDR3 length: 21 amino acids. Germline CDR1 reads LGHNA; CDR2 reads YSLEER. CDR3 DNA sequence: TGCGCCAGCAGCCGCAGTAGACCGGGACTAGCGGGGGAGAGCTCCTACAATGAGCAGTTCTTC. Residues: CASSRSRPGLAGESSYNEQFF.